This TCR beta chain emerged from a study of human T cells and chemical hapten exposure. Study context: How much TCR each sample yielded varied, mostly because pooled library volumes differed slightly.

TCRdb independently ran MiXCR on the RACE reads; one entry per CDR3 protein. In the table there are 100,000 to 150,000 distinct CDR3 sequences, around 8.2% of which are singletons. Stated time point: healthy volunteer bleed at 2 weeks. The authors' total RNA extraction used unfractionated whole blood. V was pared by 0 bases and J by 1 base, with 11 bases between. Germline V CDR1 and CDR2: SGHRS, YFSETQ. The CDR3 has 15 residues. This clonotype was counted ten times or more. The chain couples TRBV5-1 to TRBJ2-7; D is unclear. This TCR derives from a male donor in good health. Some clones in this sample may be carry-over from other donors' samples. The sample was whole blood. In DNA form, the CDR3 reads TGCGCCAGCAGCTTGGAGGAGCTGCCATCCTACGAGCAGTACTTC. This sequence encodes CASSLEELPSYEQYF.